The 7 T cell receptor beta chains in this list originate from one sample, sequenced in a study of cytomegalovirus exposure and HLA in healthy donors. The PCR made use of 60 Vbeta and 13 Jbeta primers. Sequencing used immunoSEQ multiplex PCR; TCRdb keeps in-frame clones, though not all of them. The table lists about 140,000 clones, roughly 87% of them singletons. The sequencing input was PBMCs. These receptors were obtained from a woman aged 40 to 49 in good health and CMV-seronegative.

V is TRBV10-1 and J is TRBJ2-5; 10 bases line up with TRBD1. TRBJ2-7 explains the end of the DNA better; the J call may be wrong. There are 14 residues in the CDR3. Germline lookup yields CDR1 WNHNN and CDR2 SYGVQD (reference sequence). CDR3 sequence: CAATRDRGSYEQYF. CDR3 bases: TGCGCCGCCACCCGGGACAGGGGCTCCTACGAGCAGTACTTC.

Only a few counts were recorded for this clone. This rearrangement joins TRBV5-6 to TRBJ1-1; perhaps TRBD1 as D (6 bases). CDR3 length: 15 amino acids. Germline V gene data show CDR1 as SGHDT and CDR2 as YYEEEE. V was pared by 2 bases and J by 0 bases, with 11 bases between. In nucleotides, the CDR3 is TGTGCCAGCAGCTTACCGACAGGTTTGAACACTGAAGCTTTCTTT. The encoded protein is CASSLPTGLNTEAFF.

This chain uses TRBV5-4 with TRBJ2-5; D remains unclear. CDR3 size: 13 residues. The germline gives CDR1 SGHNT, CDR2 YYREEE (reference sequence). The V gene lost 0 bases and the J gene lost 2 bases, with 5 bases spanning the gap. The CDR3 region has the DNA TGTGCCAGCAGCTTGGCCCCTCAAGAGACCCAGTACTTC. Protein product: CASSLAPQETQYF.

The chain carries TRBV7-2 and TRBJ2-1; 10 bases line up with TRBD2. Germline V gives CDR1 SGHTA, CDR2 FQGNSA. Trimming removed 1 base from V and 6 bases from J; junction bases left unmatched: 6. The CDR3 totals 16 residues. CDR3 residues: CASSLVGLAGGNEQFF. The DNA for the CDR3 is TGTGCCAGCAGCTTAGTGGGGTTAGCGGGAGGCAATGAGCAGTTCTTC.

The chain has TRBV27 and TRBJ2-7; perhaps TRBD1 as D (6 bases). Trimming stripped 6 bases from V and 0 bases from J, with 15 bases between. Germline loops: CDR1 MNHEY, CDR2 SMNVEV (reference sequence). The CDR3 has 15 residues. The CDR3 reads CASSLQGLHSYEQYF. Here the CDR3 DNA reads TGTGCCAGCAGCCTACAGGGCCTACACTCCTACGAGCAGTACTTC.

The chain has TRBV7-2 and TRBJ2-1; D may be TRBD1 (7 bases). CDR1 and CDR2 (germline): SGHTA, FQGNSA. Between the trimmed V and J ends, which lost 4 bases and 3 bases, there was a span of 19 bases. CDR3 size: 17 residues. CDR3 sequence: CASSSLRGAGFYNEQFF. DNA for the CDR3: TGTGCCAGCAGCTCCCTCAGGGGGGCGGGATTCTACAATGAGCAGTTCTTC.

V gene TRBV29-1 combines with J gene TRBJ2-2; perhaps TRBD2 as D (6 bases). The V and J ends lost 0 bases and 5 bases respectively, with 16 bases between them. The CDR3 loop spans 16 amino acids. From germline, CDR1 is SQVTM and CDR2 ANQGSEA. The CDR3 DNA is TGCAGCGTTGAAGATCTTGGAGGGGTGGGAACCGGGGAGCTGTTTTTT. It specifies CSVEDLGGVGTGELFF.